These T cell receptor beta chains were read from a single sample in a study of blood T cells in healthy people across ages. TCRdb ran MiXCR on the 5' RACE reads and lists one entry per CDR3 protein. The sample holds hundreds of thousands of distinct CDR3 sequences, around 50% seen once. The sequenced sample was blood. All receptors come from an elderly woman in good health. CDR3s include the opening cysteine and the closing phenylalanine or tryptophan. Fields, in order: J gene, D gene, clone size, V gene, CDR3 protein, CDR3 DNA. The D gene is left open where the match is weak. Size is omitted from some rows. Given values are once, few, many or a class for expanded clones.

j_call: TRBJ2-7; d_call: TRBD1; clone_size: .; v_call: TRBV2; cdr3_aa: CASRQGAYGQYF; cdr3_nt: TGTGCCAGCAGGCAGGGGGCCTACGGGCAGTACTTC
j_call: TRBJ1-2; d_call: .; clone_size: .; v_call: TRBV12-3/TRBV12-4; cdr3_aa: CASSLVMGGANYGYTF; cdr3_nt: TGTGCCAGCAGTTTAGTGATGGGTGGAGCGAACTATGGCTACACCTTC
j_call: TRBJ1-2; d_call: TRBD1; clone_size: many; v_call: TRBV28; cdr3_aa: CASSLRPGQGASYGYTF; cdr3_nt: TGTGCCAGCAGTTTACGCCCCGGACAGGGGGCGAGCTATGGCTACACCTTC
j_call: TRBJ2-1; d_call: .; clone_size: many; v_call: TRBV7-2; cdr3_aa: CASRVTGKEFF; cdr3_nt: TGTGCCAGCAGAGTCACAGGAAAGGAGTTCTTC
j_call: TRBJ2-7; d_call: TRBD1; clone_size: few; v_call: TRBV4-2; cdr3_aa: CASSTRTGVYEQYF; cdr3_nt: TGTGCCAGCAGCACCCGGACAGGGGTCTACGAGCAGTACTTC
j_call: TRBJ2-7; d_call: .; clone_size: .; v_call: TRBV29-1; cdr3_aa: CSVDTSTHEQYF; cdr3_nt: TGCAGCGTTGACACTAGTACCCACGAGCAGTACTTC
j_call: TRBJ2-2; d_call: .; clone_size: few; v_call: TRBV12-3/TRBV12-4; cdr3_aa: CASSLHKGTGELFF; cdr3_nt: TGTGCCAGCAGTTTGCACAAGGGTACCGGGGAGCTGTTTTTT
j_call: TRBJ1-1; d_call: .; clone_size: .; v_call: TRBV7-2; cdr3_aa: CASSSFQTNTEAFF; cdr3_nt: TGTGCCAGCAGCTCCTTTCAAACGAACACTGAAGCTTTCTTT
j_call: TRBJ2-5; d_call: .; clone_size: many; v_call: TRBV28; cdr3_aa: CASQPWTAQETQYF; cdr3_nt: TGTGCCAGCCAACCGTGGACAGCACAAGAGACCCAGTACTTC
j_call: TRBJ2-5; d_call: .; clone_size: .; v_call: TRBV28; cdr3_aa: CASSSRTGRGYF; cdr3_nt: TGTGCCAGCAGCTCACGGACAGGGAGGGGTTACTTC
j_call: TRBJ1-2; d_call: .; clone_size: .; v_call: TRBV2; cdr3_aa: CASSEDGPPSYGYTF; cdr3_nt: TGTGCCAGCAGTGAAGACGGGCCACCCAGTTATGGCTACACCTTC
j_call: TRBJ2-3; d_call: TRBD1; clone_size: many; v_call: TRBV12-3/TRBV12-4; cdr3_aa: CASSATGTEGADTQYF; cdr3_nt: TGTGCCAGCAGTGCAACCGGGACAGAGGGAGCAGATACGCAGTATTTT
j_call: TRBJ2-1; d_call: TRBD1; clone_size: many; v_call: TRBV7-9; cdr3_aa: CASILDRVVGNEQFF; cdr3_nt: TGTGCCAGCATCCTGGACAGGGTTGTGGGCAATGAGCAGTTCTTC
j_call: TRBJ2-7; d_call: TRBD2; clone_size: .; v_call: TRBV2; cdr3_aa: CASSQTSGGWNEQYF; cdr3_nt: TGTGCCAGCAGCCAAACTAGCGGGGGCTGGAATGAGCAGTACTTC
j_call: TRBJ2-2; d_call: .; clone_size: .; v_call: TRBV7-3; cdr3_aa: CASRDSRSGELFF; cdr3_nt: TGTGCCAGCCGGGACTCGAGATCCGGGGAGCTGTTTTTT
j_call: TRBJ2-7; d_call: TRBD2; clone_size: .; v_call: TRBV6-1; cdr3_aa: CASSELASSSYEQYF; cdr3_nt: TGTGCCAGCAGCGAACTAGCGTCCAGCTCCTACGAGCAGTACTTC
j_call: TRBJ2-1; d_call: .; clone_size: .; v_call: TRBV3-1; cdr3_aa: CASSPRFFDEQFF; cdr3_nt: TGTGCCAGCAGCCCACGATTCTTTGATGAGCAGTTCTTC
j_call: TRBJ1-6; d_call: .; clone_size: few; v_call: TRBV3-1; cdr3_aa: CASSQEHRFNSPLHF; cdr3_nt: TGTGCCAGCAGCCAAGAACACAGGTTTAATTCACCCCTCCACTTT
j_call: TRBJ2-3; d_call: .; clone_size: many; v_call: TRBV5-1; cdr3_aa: CASSPTRPSYTQYF; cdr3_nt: TGCGCCAGCAGCCCTACTCGACCCTCGTATACGCAGTATTTT
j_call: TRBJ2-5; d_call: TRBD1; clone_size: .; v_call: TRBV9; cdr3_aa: CASSHEGTGRQETQYF; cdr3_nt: TGTGCCAGCAGCCATGAGGGGACAGGGAGACAAGAGACCCAGTACTTC